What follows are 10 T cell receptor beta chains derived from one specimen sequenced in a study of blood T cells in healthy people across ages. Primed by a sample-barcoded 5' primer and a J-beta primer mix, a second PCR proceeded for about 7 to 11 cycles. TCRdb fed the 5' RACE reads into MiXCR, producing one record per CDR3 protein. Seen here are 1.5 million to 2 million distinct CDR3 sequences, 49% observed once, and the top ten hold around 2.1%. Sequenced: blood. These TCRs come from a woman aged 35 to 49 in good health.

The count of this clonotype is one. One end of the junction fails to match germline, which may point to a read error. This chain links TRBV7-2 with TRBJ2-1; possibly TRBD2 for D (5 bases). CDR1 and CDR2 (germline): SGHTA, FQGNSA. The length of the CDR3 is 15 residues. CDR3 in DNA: TGTGCCAACAGCTTAGTGCTTGGGAGATACAATGAGCAGTTCTTC. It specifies CANSLVLGRYNEQFF.

CDR3 amino acids: CASSLKIGRLGGDTQYF. Here the CDR3 DNA reads TGTGCCAGCAGTTTAAAAATTGGTAGGCTAGGAGGAGATACGCAGTATTTT. The gene calls are TRBV27 and TRBJ2-3; weak D call: TRBD2 (5 bases). CDR3 length: 17 amino acids. With 2 bases removed from V and 5 bases from J, the gap between germline ends came to 20 bases. CDR1 and CDR2 (germline): MNHEY, SMNVEV (reference sequence).

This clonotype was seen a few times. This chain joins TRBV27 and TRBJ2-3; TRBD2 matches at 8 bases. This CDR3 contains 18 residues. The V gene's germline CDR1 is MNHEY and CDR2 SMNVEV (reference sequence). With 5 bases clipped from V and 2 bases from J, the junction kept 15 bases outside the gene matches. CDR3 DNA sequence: TGTGCCAGCAGTGTTCCCTATAGCGGGGCCCCCCCCACAGATACGCAGTATTTT. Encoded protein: CASSVPYSGAPPTDTQYF.

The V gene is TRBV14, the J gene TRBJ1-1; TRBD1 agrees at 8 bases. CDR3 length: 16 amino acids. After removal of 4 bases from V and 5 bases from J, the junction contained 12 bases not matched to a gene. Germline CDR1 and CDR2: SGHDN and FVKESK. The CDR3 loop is CASSPPDRVLITEAFF. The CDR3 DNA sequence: TGTGCCAGCAGCCCGCCGGACAGGGTGCTTATTACTGAAGCTTTCTTT. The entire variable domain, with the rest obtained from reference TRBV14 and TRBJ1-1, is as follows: EAGVTQFPSHSVIEKGQTVTLRCDPISGHDNLYWYRRVMGKEIKFLLHFVKESKQDESGMPNNRFLAERTGGTYSTLKVQPAELEDSGVYFCASSPPDRVLITEAFFGQGTRLTVV.

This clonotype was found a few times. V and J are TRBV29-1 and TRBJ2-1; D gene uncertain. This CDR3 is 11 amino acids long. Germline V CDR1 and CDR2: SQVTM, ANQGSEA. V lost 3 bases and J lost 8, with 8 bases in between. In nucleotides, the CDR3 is TGCAGCGTTGAGTTGTCCTATGAGCAGTTCTTC. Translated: CSVELSYEQFF.

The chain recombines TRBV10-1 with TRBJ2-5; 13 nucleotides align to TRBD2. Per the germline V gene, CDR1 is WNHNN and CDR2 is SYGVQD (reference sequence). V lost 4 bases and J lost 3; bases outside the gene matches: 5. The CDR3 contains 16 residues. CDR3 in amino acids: CASSVGGLAGEETQYF. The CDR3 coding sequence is TGCGCCAGCAGTGTCGGCGGACTAGCGGGGGAAGAGACCCAGTACTTC.

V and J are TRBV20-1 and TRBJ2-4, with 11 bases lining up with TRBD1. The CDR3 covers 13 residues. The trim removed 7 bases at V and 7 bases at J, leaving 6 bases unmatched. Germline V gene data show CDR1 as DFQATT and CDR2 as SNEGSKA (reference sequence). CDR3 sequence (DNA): TGCAGTGAAGAGGGACAGGGGGATAACATTCAGTACTTC. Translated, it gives CSEEGQGDNIQYF.

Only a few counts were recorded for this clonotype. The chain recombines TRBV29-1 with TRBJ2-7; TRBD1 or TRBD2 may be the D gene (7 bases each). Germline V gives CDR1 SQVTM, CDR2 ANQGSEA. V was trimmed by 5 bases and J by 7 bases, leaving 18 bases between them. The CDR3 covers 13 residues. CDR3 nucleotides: TGCAGCGTTCCGGGGGAGGGGGCTAGGGAGCAGTACTTC. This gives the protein CSVPGEGAREQYF.

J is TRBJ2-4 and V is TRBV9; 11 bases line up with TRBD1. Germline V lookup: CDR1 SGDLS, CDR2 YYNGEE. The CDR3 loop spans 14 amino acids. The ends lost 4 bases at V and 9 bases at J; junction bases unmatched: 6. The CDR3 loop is CASSLRTGGGIQYF. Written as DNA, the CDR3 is TGTGCCAGCAGCTTACGGACAGGGGGCGGCATTCAGTACTTC. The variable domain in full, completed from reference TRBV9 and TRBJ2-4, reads DSGVTQTPKHLITATGQRVTLRCSPRSGDLSVYWYQQSLDQGLQFLIQYYNGEERAKGNILERFSAQQFPDLHSELNLSSLELGDSALYFCASSLRTGGGIQYFGAGTRLSVL.

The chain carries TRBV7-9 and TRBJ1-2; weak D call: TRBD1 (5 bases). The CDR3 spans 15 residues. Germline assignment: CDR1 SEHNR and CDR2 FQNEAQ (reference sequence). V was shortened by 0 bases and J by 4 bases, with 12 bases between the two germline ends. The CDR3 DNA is TGTGCCAGCAGCTTAGCGCGGGGGTCCAGCTATGGCTACACCTTC. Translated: CASSLARGSSYGYTF.